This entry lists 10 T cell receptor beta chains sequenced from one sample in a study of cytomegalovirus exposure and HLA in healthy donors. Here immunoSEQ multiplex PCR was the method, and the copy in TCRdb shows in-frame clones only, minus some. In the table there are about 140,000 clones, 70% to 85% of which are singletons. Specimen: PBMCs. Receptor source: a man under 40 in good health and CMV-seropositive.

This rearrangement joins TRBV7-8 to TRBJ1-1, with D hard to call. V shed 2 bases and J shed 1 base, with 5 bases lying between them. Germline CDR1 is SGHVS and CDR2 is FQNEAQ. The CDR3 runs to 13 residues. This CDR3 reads CASSLQANTEAFF. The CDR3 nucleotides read TGTGCCAGCAGCTTACAGGCGAACACTGAAGCTTTCTTT.

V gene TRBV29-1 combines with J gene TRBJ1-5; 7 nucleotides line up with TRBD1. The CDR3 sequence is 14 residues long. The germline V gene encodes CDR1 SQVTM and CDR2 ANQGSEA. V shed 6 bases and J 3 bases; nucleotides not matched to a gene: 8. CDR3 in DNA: TGCAGCGTCCAACAGACAGGGACCAATCAGCCCCAGCATTTT. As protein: CSVQQTGTNQPQHF. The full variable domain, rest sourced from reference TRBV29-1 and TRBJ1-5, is SAVISQKPSRDICQRGTSLTIQCQVDSQVTMMFWYRQQPGQSLTLIATANQGSEATYESGFVIDKFPISRPNLTFSTLTVSNMSPEDSSIYLCSVQQTGTNQPQHFGDGTRLSIL.

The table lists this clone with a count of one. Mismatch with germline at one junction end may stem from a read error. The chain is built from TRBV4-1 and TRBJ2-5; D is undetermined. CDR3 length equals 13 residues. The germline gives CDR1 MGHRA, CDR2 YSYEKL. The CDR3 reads CASSQWQREAQYF. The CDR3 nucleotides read TGCGCCAGCAGCCAATGGCAGAGAGAGGCCCAGTACTTC.

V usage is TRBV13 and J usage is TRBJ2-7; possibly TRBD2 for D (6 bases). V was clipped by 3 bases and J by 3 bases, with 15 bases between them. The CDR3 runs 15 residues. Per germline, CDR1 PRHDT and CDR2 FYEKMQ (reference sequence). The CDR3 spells CASSFAGQVSYEQYF. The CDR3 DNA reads TGTGCCAGCAGCTTCGCGGGGCAGGTGAGCTACGAGCAGTACTTC.

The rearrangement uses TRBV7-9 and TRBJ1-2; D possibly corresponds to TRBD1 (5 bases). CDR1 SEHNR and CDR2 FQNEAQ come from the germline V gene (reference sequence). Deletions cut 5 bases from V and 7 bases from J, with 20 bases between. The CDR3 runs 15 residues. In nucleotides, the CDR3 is TGTGCCAGCAGCAAATCATGGGGGGTTACGGCTGGCTACACCTTC. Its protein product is CASSKSWGVTAGYTF.

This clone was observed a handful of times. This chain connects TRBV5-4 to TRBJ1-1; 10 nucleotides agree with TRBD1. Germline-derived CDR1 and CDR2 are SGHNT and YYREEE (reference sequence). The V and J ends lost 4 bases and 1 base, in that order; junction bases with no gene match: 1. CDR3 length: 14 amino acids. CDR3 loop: CASSRTGGNTEAFF. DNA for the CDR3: TGTGCCAGCAGCCGGACAGGGGGGAACACTGAAGCTTTCTTT.

CDR3 coding DNA: TGTGCCAGTAGTACCCCCGGGGGAATGAACACTGAAGCTTTCTTT. Amino acid sequence: CASSTPGGMNTEAFF. This rearrangement joins TRBV19 to TRBJ1-1; D might be TRBD1 (5 bases). V lost 4 bases and J 0 bases, leaving 12 bases between the germline ends. CDR3 size: 15 residues. Germline CDR1 reads LNHDA; CDR2 reads SQIVND (reference sequence).

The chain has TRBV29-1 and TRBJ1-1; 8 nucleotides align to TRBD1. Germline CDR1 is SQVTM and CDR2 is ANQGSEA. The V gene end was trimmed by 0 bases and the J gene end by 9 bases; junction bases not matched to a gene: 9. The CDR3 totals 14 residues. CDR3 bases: TGCAGCGTTGAAGATCGGCAGGGGGCGGTTAAAGCTTTCTTT. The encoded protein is CSVEDRQGAVKAFF. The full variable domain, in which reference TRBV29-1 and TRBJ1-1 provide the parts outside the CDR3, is SAVISQKPSRDICQRGTSLTIQCQVDSQVTMMFWYRQQPGQSLTLIATANQGSEATYESGFVIDKFPISRPNLTFSTLTVSNMSPEDSSIYLCSVEDRQGAVKAFFGQGTRLTVV.

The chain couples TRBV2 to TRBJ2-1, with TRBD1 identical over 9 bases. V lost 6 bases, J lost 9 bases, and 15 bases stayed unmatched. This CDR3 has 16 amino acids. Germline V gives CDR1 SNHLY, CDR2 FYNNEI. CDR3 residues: CASRVRDRALWGEQFF. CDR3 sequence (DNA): TGTGCCAGCAGGGTCCGGGACAGGGCACTTTGGGGTGAGCAGTTCTTC.

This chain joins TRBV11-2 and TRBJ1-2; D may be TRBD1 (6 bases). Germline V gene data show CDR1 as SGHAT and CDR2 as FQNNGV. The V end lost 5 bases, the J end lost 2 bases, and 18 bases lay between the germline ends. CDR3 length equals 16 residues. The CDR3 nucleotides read TGTGCCAGCAGCGAAACGCGGACAGAACTAAACTATGGCTACACCTTC. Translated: CASSETRTELNYGYTF.